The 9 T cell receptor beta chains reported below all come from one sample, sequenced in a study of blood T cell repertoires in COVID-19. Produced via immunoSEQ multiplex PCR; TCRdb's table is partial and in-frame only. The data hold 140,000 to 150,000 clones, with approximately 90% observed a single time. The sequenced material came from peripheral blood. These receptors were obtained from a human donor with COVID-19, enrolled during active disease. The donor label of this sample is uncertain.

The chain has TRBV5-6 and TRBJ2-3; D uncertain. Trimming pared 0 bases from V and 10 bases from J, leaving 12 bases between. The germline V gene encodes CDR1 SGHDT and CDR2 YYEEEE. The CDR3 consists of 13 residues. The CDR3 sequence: CASSLGGDRPQYF. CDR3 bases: TGTGCCAGCAGCTTGGGTGGAGATCGTCCGCAGTATTTT.

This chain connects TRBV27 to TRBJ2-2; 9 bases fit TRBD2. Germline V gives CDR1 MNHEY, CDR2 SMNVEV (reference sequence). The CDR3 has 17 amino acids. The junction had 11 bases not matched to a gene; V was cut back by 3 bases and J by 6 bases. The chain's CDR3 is CASSFKGPGLASGELFF. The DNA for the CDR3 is TGTGCCAGCAGTTTTAAAGGACCGGGACTAGCATCCGGGGAGCTGTTTTTT.

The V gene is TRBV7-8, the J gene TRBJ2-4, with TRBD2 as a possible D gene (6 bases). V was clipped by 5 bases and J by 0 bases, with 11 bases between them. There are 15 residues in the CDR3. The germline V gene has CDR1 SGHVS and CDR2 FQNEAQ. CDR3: CASSMGTVAKNIQYF. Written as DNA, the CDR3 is TGTGCCAGCAGCATGGGGACTGTAGCCAAAAACATTCAGTACTTC.

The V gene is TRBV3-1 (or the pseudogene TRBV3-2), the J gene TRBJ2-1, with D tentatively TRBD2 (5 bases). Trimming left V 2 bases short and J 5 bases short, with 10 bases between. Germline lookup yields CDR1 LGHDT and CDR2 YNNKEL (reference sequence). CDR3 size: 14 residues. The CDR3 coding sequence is TGTGCCAGCAGCCAAAGTCGGGATAACAATGAGCAGTTCTTC. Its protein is CASSQSRDNNEQFF.

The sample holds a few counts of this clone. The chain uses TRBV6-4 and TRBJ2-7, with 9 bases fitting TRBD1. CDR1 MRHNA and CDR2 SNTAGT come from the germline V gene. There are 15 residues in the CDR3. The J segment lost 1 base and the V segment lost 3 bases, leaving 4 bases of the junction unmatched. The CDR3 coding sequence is TGTGCCAGCAGTGAAGGGACAGGGTCATCCTACGAGCAGTACTTC. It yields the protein CASSEGTGSSYEQYF.

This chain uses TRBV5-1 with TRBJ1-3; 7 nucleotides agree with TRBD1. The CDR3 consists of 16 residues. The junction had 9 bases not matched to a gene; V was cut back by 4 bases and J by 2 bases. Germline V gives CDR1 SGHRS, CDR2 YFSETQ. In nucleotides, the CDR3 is TGCGCCAGCAGCAAGGGGGCCTCCTCGCCTGGAAACACCATATATTTT. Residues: CASSKGASSPGNTIYF.

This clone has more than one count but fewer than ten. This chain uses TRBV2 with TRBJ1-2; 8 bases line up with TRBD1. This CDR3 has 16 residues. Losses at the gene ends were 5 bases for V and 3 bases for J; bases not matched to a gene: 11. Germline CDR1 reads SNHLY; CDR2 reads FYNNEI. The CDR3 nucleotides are TGTGCCAGCAGTTTCCTTCTCGGGACAGGCTACTATGGCTACACCTTC. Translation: CASSFLLGTGYYGYTF.

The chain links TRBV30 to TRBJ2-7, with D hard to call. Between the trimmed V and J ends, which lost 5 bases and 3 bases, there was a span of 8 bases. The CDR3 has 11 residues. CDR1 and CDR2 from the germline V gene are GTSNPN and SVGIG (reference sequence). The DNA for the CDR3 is TGTGCCTGGCGACAAGTCTACGAGCAGTACTTC. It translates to CAWRQVYEQYF. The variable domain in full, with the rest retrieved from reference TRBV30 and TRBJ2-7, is SQTIHQWPATLVQPVGSPLSLECTVEGTSNPNLYWYRQAAGRGLQLLFYSVGIGQISSEVPQNLSASRPQDRQFILSSKKLLLSDSGFYLCAWRQVYEQYFGPGTRLTVT.

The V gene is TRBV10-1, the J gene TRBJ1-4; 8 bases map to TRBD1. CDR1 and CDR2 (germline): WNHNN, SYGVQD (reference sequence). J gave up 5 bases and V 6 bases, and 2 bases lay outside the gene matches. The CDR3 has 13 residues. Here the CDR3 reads CASRDRENEKLFF. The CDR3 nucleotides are TGCGCCAGCAGGGACAGGGAAAATGAAAAACTGTTTTTT.